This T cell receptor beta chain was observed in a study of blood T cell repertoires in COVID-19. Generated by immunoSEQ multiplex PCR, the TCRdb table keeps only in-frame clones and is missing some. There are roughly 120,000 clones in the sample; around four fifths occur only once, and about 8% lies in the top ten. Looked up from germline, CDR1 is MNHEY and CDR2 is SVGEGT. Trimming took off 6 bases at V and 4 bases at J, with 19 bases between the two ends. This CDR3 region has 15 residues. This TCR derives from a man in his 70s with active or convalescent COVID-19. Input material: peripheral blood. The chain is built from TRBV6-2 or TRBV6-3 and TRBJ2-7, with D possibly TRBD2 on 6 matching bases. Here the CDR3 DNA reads TGTGCCAGCAGCCTTAGCGGAGCTGGGGTATACGAGCAGTACTTC. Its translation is CASSLSGAGVYEQYF.